This T cell receptor beta chain was obtained from a study of CD8 T cells in ankylosing spondylitis. General study results and limits: Both synovial fluid and blood in reactive arthritis had previously been reported to carry some motif variants. Disease-linked clones were found to be CD8+ and relatively rare in peripheral blood.

MiXCR was run by TCRdb on the 5' RACE reads, yielding one entry per CDR3 protein. This table has about 140,000 distinct CDR3 sequences, 5.5% to 7.5% appearing once. This clonotype turned up a few times. Its antigen is unknown. The CDR3 is 15 amino acids. Germline CDR1 SGHTS, CDR2 YDEGEE. Trimming cost V 2 bases and J 4 bases, with 10 bases left between them. The sequence was obtained from a female donor with ankylosing spondylitis or in good health (not recorded which). Sequencing input: blood, either unsorted or a sorted T cell fraction (not recorded which). The rearrangement uses TRBV5-8 and TRBJ2-6, with D maybe TRBD1 (5 bases). CDR3 in amino acids: CASSFWGSGANVLTF. The CDR3 DNA sequence: TGTGCCAGCAGCTTCTGGGGCTCGGGGGCCAACGTCCTGACTTTC.